This entry lists 23 T cell receptor beta chains sequenced from one sample in a study of spatial heterogeneity in lung cancer (dated by TCRdb to about 2019). The sample's time point label, in plain terms: blood at routine non-recurrence follow-up after resection. Libraries were prepared through 5' RACE. TCRdb records NextSeq 500 as the sequencer. Using fastp trimming at Q25 and MiXCR clonotype assembly, TCRdb reanalyzed the public sequencing data and kept in-frame beta chains. CDR3 protein sequences are deduplicated, and each keeps its most common genes and DNA. Across this sample there are about 94,000 distinct CDR3 sequences, with just under 20% seen only once. Roughly 22% of the sample belongs to the ten largest clones. Material: PBMCs, obtained at follow-up. These receptors were collected from a male donor with early-stage non-small cell lung cancer.

Only a few counts were recorded for this clonotype. This chain uses TRBV6-1 with TRBJ1-4; D remains ambiguous. There are 16 residues in the CDR3. Trimming cost V 6 bases and J 7 bases, with 21 bases left between them. From germline, CDR1 is MNHNS and CDR2 SASEGT. This CDR3 is CASRSYAGAFGEKLFF. The DNA of the CDR3 is TGTGCCAGCAGATCGTATGCGGGAGCCTTCGGTGAAAAACTGTTTTTT.

This clonotype was observed a few times. V gene TRBV5-4 combines with J gene TRBJ2-2, with TRBD1 as a possible D gene (5 bases). Trimming cost V 0 bases and J 5 bases, with 8 bases left between them. The CDR3 consists of 14 residues. Germline V gene lookup returns CDR1 SGHNT and CDR2 YYREEE (reference sequence). In DNA, the CDR3 is TGTGCCAGCAGCTTGGGGCAGGGAACCGGGGAGCTGTTTTTT. Translating gives CASSLGQGTGELFF.

This clonotype has a count of ten or more. The V call is TRBV24-1, the J call TRBJ2-1, with 11 bases aligning to TRBD1. CDR3 length: 15 amino acids. CDR1 is KGHDR, CDR2 SFDVKD, per germline. The ends lost 7 bases at V and 8 bases at J; junction bases unmatched: 9. In DNA form, the CDR3 reads TGTGCCACCAGGCGGACAGGGGGCGATTCGGATGAGCAGTTCTTC. Its protein is CATRRTGGDSDEQFF.

Remarks on this clonotype: This may arise from a read error, as a much more abundant clone is one base away. The chain carries TRBV6-2 or TRBV6-3 and TRBJ1-1; the match to TRBD1 covers 8 bases. V shed 6 bases and J 4 bases; nucleotides not matched to a gene: 4. There are 13 residues in the CDR3. Germline V gene lookup returns CDR1 MNHEY and CDR2 SVGEGT. CDR3 nucleotides: TGTGCCAGCAGCTGGACAGGGATCACTGAAGCTTTCTTT. The encoded protein is CASSWTGITEAFF.

In this sample, this clonotype turned up a few times. The rearrangement joins TRBV12-3 or TRBV12-4 to TRBJ1-4; D possibly corresponds to TRBD1 (6 bases). Trimming shortened V by 4 bases and J by 8 bases, and 14 bases separated the two germline ends. This CDR3 is 14 amino acids long. In nucleotides, the CDR3 is TGTGCCAGCAGTTGGGACACCTTAAGGGAAAAACTGTTTTTT. Its translation: CASSWDTLREKLFF.

The V gene is TRBV6-1, the J gene TRBJ2-7; possibly TRBD1 for D (6 bases). The CDR3 runs 15 residues. With 0 bases removed from V and 1 base from J, the gap between germline ends came to 10 bases. From germline, CDR1 is MNHNS and CDR2 SASEGT. CDR3 residues: CASSEARQGSYEQYF. DNA for the CDR3: TGTGCCAGCAGTGAAGCACGCCAGGGGTCCTACGAGCAGTACTTC.

This rearrangement joins TRBV20-1 to TRBJ2-5; 11 bases match TRBD1. The length of the CDR3 is 14 residues. From germline, CDR1 is DFQATT and CDR2 SNEGSKA (reference sequence). Unmatched junction bases numbered 4, after V lost 4 bases and J lost 3 bases. The CDR3 loop is CSATGQGAKETQYF. Written as DNA, the CDR3 is TGCAGTGCTACTGGACAGGGGGCGAAAGAGACCCAGTACTTC.

This chain links TRBV6-5 with TRBJ1-1; D is perhaps TRBD1 (5 bases). The germline CDR1 and CDR2 sequences are MNHEY and SVGAGI. The CDR3 is 14 amino acids. The V gene lost 2 bases and the J gene lost 2 bases, with 9 bases spanning the gap. Written as DNA, the CDR3 is TGTGCCAGCAGTTACATAGACAGCAACACTGAAGCTTTCTTT. Its translation: CASSYIDSNTEAFF.

This clonotype has a count of ten or more. The chain uses TRBV2 and TRBJ2-3, with no clear D. Trimming took off 2 bases at V and 7 bases at J, with 13 bases between the two ends. The CDR3 covers 14 residues. CDR1 is SNHLY and CDR2 is FYNNEI in the germline V gene. The CDR3 sequence: CASSELVSSHTQYF. The CDR3 nucleotides read TGTGCCAGCAGTGAATTGGTATCGTCGCATACGCAGTATTTT.

The chain couples TRBV7-2 to TRBJ2-2, with 12 bases fitting TRBD2. CDR1 SGHTA and CDR2 FQGNSA come from the germline V gene. V gave up 5 bases and J gave up 6 bases; unmatched junction bases: 13. The length of the CDR3 is 18 residues. CDR3 sequence (DNA): TGTGCCAGCAGCCCCAGGACTAGCGGGGCGCTATTAGCCGGGGAGCTGTTTTTT. It is translated as CASSPRTSGALLAGELFF.

The rearrangement joins TRBV6-4 to TRBJ2-3; 8 positions match TRBD2. V was clipped by 0 bases and J by 0 bases; unmatched bases: 2. Germline V CDR1 and CDR2: MRHNA, SNTAGT. CDR3 length: 16 residues. Here the CDR3 DNA reads TGTGCCAGCAGTGACTCAGCGGGAGAAAGCACAGATACGCAGTATTTT. Translation gives CASSDSAGESTDTQYF.

The V and J genes are TRBV9 and TRBJ2-1; D gene unclear. CDR1 is SGDLS and CDR2 is YYNGEE in the germline V gene. CDR3 length: 18 amino acids. Trimming took off 3 bases at V and 1 base at J, with 20 bases between the two ends. The CDR3 here is CASSARQGAQVSYNEQFF. For the CDR3, the DNA is TGTGCCAGCAGCGCCCGGCAAGGTGCTCAAGTATCCTACAATGAGCAGTTCTTC.

The chain is built from TRBV12-3 or TRBV12-4 and TRBJ1-1; D might be TRBD1 (5 bases). The CDR3 is made up of 13 amino acids. Trimming took off 8 bases at V and 3 bases at J, with 13 bases between the two ends. This CDR3 is CASHGSGDTEAFF. The DNA for the CDR3 is TGTGCCAGCCACGGGTCGGGGGACACTGAAGCTTTCTTT.

V and J are TRBV11-2 and TRBJ2-1; D gene ambiguous. Germline V gene lookup returns CDR1 SGHAT and CDR2 FQNNGV. The CDR3 runs 15 residues. Deletions cut 5 bases from V and 0 bases from J, with 11 bases between. In DNA, the CDR3 is TGTGCCAGCAGCCCAAGGGCGAGCTCCTACAATGAGCAGTTCTTC. Translation gives CASSPRASSYNEQFF.

There are a few counts of this clonotype. The V and J genes are TRBV6-6 and TRBJ1-6; the D is unclear. From germline, CDR1 is MNHNY and CDR2 SVGAGI (reference sequence). This CDR3 has 12 amino acids. V lost 7 bases to trimming and J lost 10 bases, with 11 bases between them. The CDR3 DNA follows: TGTGCCAGCACTAGGGAGGGATCACCCCTCCACTTT. Translating gives CASTREGSPLHF.

This clonotype showed up just a few times. CDR3 coding DNA: TGTGCCATCAGCGAGGACAGGGGGTACAATGAGCAGTTCTTC. Its translation is CAISEDRGYNEQFF. The genes are TRBV10-3 and TRBJ2-1; 10 bases align to TRBD1. The V gene's germline CDR1 is ENHRY and CDR2 SYGVKD. This CDR3 comprises 14 residues. Trimming removed 6 bases from V and 4 bases from J; junction bases left unmatched: 3.

This clonotype was seen ten or more times. One end of the junction fails to match germline, which may point to a read error. The V call is TRBV12-3 or TRBV12-4, the J call TRBJ1-2; TRBD1 matches 7 bases. The CDR3 extends over 13 amino acids. The CDR3 protein is CASRQGGTESTVF. The CDR3 DNA reads TGTGCCAGCAGGCAAGGAGGGACAGAGAGTACAGTGTTC.

This clonotype was observed a handful of times. V and J are TRBV10-3 and TRBJ2-5; no clear D. V was pared by 0 bases and J by 4 bases, with 15 bases between. CDR3 length equals 16 residues. CDR1 is ENHRY, CDR2 SYGVKD, per germline. This CDR3 is CAISESTEGKAETQYF. The CDR3 DNA reads as TGTGCCATCAGTGAGTCAACTGAAGGAAAAGCAGAGACCCAGTACTTC.

This clonotype was observed a few times. V and J are TRBV15 and TRBJ1-1; D call uncertain. This CDR3 spans 12 amino acids. Looked up from germline, CDR1 is LNHNV and CDR2 is YYDKDF (reference sequence). Trimming removed 4 bases at V and 0 bases at J, with 3 bases between. CDR3 DNA sequence: TGTGCCACCAGCATCCTGAACACTGAAGCTTTCTTT. This codes for CATSILNTEAFF.

This clonotype appeared once. This chain connects TRBV7-2 to TRBJ2-5, with TRBD2 identical over 8 bases. With V trimmed by 5 bases and J by 7 bases, 9 bases remained unmatched. The CDR3 is made up of 14 amino acids. Germline V CDR1 and CDR2: SGHTA, FQGNSA. CDR3 sequence: CASSRSGTTGTQYF. DNA of the CDR3: TGTGCCAGCAGCCGTAGCGGGACAACGGGGACCCAGTACTTC.

This clonotype was seen a few times. The V and J genes are TRBV11-2 and TRBJ1-2, with D hard to call. Trimming pared 4 bases from V and 1 base from J, leaving 19 bases between. CDR1 is SGHAT, CDR2 FQNNGV, per germline. CDR3 length equals 17 residues. The CDR3 is CASSSRPGQIYNYGYTF. In nucleotides, the CDR3 is TGTGCCAGCAGCTCCCGCCCCGGGCAAATTTATAACTATGGCTACACCTTC.

The rearrangement uses TRBV10-3 and TRBJ1-1, with 9 positions matching TRBD1. V was pared by 4 bases and J by 6 bases, with 3 bases of the junction left unmatched. From germline, CDR1 is ENHRY and CDR2 SYGVKD. The CDR3 sequence is 13 residues long. CDR3 sequence (DNA): TGTGCCATCAGTGGGGACAGGGTGCCTGAAGCTTTCTTT. Amino acids: CAISGDRVPEAFF.

This clonotype was counted between two and nine times. This sequence joins TRBV6-4 and TRBJ2-2, with 10 nucleotides matching TRBD2. The CDR3 covers 15 residues. Germline V gene data show CDR1 as MRHNA and CDR2 as SNTAGT. The junction had 2 bases not matched to a gene; V was cut back by 6 bases and J by 1 base. The chain's CDR3 is CASSASGGNTGELFF. The CDR3 DNA sequence: TGTGCCAGCAGCGCTAGCGGGGGGAACACCGGGGAGCTGTTTTTT.